Each of the 5 T cell receptor beta chains below was sequenced from the same sample in a study of cytomegalovirus exposure and HLA in healthy donors (dated by TCRdb to about 2017). Libraries came from the immunoSEQ multiplex PCR assay. For the multiplex PCR, a mixture combining 60 forward primers for TCR Vbeta segments and 13 reverse primers for TCR Jbeta segments was used. What TCRdb holds here is the immuneACCESS table cut down to in-frame rearrangements. Part of the clones is not present; checked against another copy, under half of the missing clones reflect an unresolved V gene, and the others are unexplained. For this sample the table gives some 200,000 clones, of which 70% to 80% were detected only once. The ten largest clones add up to less than 3% of the sample. Specimen: PBMCs. These TCRs come from a woman under 40 in good health and CMV-seronegative.

The rearrangement links TRBV5-5 to TRBJ2-7; D gene uncertain. This CDR3 region has 12 residues. Trimming pared 0 bases from V and 2 bases from J, leaving 3 bases between. Germline-derived CDR1 and CDR2 are SGHKS and YYEKEE (reference sequence). Here the CDR3 DNA reads TGTGCCAGCAGCTTGGGCGCCTACGAGCAGTACTTC. This codes for CASSLGAYEQYF.

The genes are TRBV30 and TRBJ1-1, with 9 bases aligning to TRBD1. The germline CDR1 and CDR2 sequences are GTSNPN and SVGIG (reference sequence). The V and J ends lost 8 bases and 3 bases, in that order; junction bases with no gene match: 19. The CDR3 has 17 residues. The chain's CDR3 is CARHPGQGAGRDTEAFF. Written as DNA, the CDR3 is TGTGCCAGACATCCGGGACAGGGAGCTGGGAGGGACACTGAAGCTTTCTTT.

The rearrangement uses TRBV6-5 and TRBJ1-1; 8 bases align to TRBD1. The CDR3 runs to 14 residues. Germline CDR1 MNHEY, CDR2 SVGAGI. After removal of 7 bases from V and 2 bases from J, the junction contained 6 bases not matched to a gene. In DNA, the CDR3 is TGTGCCAGCACCGAGGCAGGGGGCAACACTGAAGCTTTCTTT. Protein sequence: CASTEAGGNTEAFF.

CDR3 loop: CASSAGRGRGEKLFF. Here the CDR3 DNA reads TGCGCCAGCAGCGCCGGGAGAGGACGAGGTGAAAAACTGTTTTTT. The V gene is TRBV5-1, the J gene TRBJ1-4; unclear D gene. The V and J ends lost 4 bases and 7 bases respectively, with 17 bases between them. The germline gives CDR1 SGHRS, CDR2 YFSETQ. The CDR3 has 15 amino acids.

The chain recombines TRBV19 with TRBJ1-2; D is perhaps TRBD1 (6 bases). V was pared by 10 bases and J by 5 bases, with 17 bases between. The CDR3 totals 13 residues. Germline CDR1 reads LNHDA; CDR2 reads SQIVND (reference sequence). The CDR3 DNA reads as TGTGCCACCGCCACAGGGAGTAATTATGGCTACACCTTC. Amino acid sequence: CATATGSNYGYTF.